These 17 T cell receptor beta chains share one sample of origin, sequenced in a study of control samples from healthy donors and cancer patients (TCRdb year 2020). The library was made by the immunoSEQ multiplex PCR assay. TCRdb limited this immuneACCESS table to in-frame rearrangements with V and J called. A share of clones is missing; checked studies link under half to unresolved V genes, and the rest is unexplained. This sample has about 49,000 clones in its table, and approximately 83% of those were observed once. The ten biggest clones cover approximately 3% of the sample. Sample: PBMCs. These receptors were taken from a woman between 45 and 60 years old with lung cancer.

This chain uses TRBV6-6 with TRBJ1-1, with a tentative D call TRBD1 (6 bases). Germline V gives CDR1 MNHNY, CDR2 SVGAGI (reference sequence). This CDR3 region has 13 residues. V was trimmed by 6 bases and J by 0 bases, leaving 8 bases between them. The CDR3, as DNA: TGTGCCAGCAGGGACAGTCTGAACACTGAAGCTTTCTTT. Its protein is CASRDSLNTEAFF.

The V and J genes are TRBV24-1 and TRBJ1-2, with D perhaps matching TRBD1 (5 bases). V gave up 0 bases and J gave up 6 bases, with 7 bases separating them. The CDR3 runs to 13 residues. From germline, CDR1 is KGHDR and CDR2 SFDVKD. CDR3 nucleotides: TGTGCCACCAGTGATTTGGGGACGGATGGCTACACCTTC. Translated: CATSDLGTDGYTF.

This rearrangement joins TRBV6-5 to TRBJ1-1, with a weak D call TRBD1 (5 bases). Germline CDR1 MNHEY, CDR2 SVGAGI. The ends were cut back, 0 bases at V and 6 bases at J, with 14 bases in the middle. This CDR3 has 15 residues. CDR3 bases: TGTGCCAGCAGTTACTCTGGGGGGAGAGTGGCTGAAGCTTTCTTT. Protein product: CASSYSGGRVAEAFF.

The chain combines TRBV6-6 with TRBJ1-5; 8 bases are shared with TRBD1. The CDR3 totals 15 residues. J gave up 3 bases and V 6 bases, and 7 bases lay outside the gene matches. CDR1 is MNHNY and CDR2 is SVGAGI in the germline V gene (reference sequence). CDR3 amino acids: CASSLTGALNQPQHF. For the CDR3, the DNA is TGTGCCAGCAGCTTGACAGGGGCCCTCAATCAGCCCCAGCATTTT.

The CDR3 region is CASSLAEGRENTEAFF. The CDR3 DNA reads TGTGCCAGCAGCTTGGCCGAGGGCAGGGAGAACACTGAAGCTTTCTTT. The J gene is TRBJ1-1, the V gene TRBV5-8; possible D gene TRBD1, 5 bases. The CDR3 runs 16 residues. Looked up from germline, CDR1 is SGHTS and CDR2 is YDEGEE. V was trimmed by 0 bases and J by 1 base, leaving 13 bases between them. Full variable domain (missing parts from reference TRBV5-8 and TRBJ1-1): EAGVTQSPTHLIKTRGQQATLRCSPISGHTSVYWYQQALGLGLQFLLWYDEGEERNRGNFPPRFSGRQFPNYSSELNVNALELEDSALYLCASSLAEGRENTEAFFGQGTRLTVV.

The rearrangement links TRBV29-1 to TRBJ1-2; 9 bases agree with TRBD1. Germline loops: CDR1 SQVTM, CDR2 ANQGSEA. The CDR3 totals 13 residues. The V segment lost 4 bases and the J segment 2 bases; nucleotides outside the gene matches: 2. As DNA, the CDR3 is TGCAGCGTTGGGACAGGGGTCAACTATGGCTACACCTTC. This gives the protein CSVGTGVNYGYTF.

CDR3 sequence: CASSYSSQSYEQYF. CDR3 bases: TGTGCCAGCAGTTACTCGTCACAAAGCTACGAGCAGTACTTC. The rearrangement uses TRBV6-6 and TRBJ2-7; D gene unclear. Deletions cut 0 bases from V and 3 bases from J, with 9 bases between. This CDR3 has 14 amino acids. Germline V gives CDR1 MNHNY, CDR2 SVGAGI (reference sequence).

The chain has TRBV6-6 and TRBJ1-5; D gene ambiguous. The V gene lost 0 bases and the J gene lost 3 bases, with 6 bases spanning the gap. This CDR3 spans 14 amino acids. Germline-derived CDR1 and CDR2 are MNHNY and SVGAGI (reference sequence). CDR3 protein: CASSYSRNNQPQHF. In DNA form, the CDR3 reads TGTGCCAGCAGTTACTCGCGGAACAATCAGCCCCAGCATTTT.

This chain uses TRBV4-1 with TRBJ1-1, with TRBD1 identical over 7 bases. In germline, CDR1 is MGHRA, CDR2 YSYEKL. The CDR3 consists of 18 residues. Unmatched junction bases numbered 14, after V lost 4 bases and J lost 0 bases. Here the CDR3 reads CASSPTSDRVGMNTEAFF. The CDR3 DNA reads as TGCGCCAGCAGCCCAACCTCCGACAGGGTTGGGATGAACACTGAAGCTTTCTTT.

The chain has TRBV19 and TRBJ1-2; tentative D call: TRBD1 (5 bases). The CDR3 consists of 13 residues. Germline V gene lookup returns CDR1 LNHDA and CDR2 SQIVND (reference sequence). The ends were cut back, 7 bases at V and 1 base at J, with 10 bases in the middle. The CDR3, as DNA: TGTGCCAGTACGCAGGGCCTTAACTATGGCTACACCTTC. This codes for CASTQGLNYGYTF. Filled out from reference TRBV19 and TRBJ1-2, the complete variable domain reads DGGITQSPKYLFRKEGQNVTLSCEQNLNHDAMYWYRQDPGQGLRLIYYSQIVNDFQKGDIAEGYSVSREKKESFPLTVTSAQKNPTAFYLCASTQGLNYGYTFGSGTRLTVV.

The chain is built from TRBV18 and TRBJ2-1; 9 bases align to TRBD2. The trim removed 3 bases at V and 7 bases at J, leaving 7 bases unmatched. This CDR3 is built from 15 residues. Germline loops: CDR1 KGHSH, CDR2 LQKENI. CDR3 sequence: CASSPDFSGGNEQFF. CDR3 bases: TGTGCCAGCTCACCCGACTTTAGCGGGGGTAATGAGCAGTTCTTC.

CDR3 sequence (DNA): TGCGCCAGCAGCTTGAGTGGATCAGAGACCCAGTACTTC. Its protein product is CASSLSGSETQYF. The V and J genes are TRBV5-1 and TRBJ2-5; D remains unclear. The ends were cut back, 1 base at V and 4 bases at J, with 8 bases in the middle. The V gene's germline CDR1 is SGHRS and CDR2 YFSETQ. This CDR3 spans 13 amino acids.

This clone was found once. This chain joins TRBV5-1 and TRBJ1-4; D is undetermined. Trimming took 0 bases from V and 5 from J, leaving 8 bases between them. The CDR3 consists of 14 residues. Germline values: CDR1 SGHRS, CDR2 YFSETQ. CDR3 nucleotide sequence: TGCGCCAGCAGCTTGGACAGAGGAAATGAAAAACTGTTTTTT. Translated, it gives CASSLDRGNEKLFF. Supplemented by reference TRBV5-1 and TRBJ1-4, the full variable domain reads KAGVTQTPRYLIKTRGQQVTLSCSPISGHRSVSWYQQTPGQGLQFLFEYFSETQRNKGNFPGRFSGRQFSNSRSEMNVSTLELGDSALYLCASSLDRGNEKLFFGSGTQLSVL.

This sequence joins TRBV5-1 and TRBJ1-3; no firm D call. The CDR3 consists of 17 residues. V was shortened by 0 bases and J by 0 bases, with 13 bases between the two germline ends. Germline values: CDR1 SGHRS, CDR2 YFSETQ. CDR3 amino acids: CASSLGDGGFSGNTIYF. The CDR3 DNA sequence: TGCGCCAGCAGCTTGGGCGACGGTGGTTTCTCTGGAAACACCATATATTTT.

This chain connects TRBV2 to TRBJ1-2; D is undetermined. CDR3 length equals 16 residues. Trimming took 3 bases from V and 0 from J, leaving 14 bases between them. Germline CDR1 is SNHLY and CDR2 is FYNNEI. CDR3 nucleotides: TGTGCCAGCAGTGACGCCATAAGTACCTCTAACTATGGCTACACCTTC. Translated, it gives CASSDAISTSNYGYTF.

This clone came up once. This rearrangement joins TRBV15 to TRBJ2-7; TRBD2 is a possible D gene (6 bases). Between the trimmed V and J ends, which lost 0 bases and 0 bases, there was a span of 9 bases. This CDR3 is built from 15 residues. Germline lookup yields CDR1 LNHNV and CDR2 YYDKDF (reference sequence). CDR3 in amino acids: CATSREQGGSYEQYF. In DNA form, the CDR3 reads TGTGCCACCAGCAGAGAGCAGGGAGGCTCCTACGAGCAGTACTTC. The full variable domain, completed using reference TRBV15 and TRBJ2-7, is DAMVIQNPRYQVTQFGKPVTLSCSQTLNHNVMYWYQQKSSQAPKLLFHYYDKDFNNEADTPDNFQSRRPNTSFCFLDIRSPGLGDTAMYLCATSREQGGSYEQYFGPGTRLTVT.

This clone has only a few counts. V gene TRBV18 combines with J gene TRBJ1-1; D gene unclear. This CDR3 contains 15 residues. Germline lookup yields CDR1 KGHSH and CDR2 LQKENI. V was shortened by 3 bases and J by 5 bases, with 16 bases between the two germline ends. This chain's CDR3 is CASSPSQKGWTEAFF. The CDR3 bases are TGTGCCAGCTCACCCTCCCAGAAGGGATGGACTGAAGCTTTCTTT.